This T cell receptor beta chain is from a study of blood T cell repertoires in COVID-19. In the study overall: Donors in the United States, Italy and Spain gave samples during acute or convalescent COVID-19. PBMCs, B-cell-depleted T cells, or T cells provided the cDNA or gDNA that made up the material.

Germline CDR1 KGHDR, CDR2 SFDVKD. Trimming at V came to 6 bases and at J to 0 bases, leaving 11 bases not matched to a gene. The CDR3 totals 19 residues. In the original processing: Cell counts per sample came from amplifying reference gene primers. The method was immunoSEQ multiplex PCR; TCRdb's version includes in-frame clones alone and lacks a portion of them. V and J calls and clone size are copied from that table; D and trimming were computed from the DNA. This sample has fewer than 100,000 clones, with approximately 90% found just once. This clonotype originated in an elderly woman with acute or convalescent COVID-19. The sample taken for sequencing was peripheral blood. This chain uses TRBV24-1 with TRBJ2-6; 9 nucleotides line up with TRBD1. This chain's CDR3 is CATSRAGQGTSSGANVLTF. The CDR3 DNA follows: TGTGCCACCAGTAGGGCGGGACAGGGAACGAGCTCTGGGGCCAACGTCCTGACTTTC.